Listed here are 7 T cell receptor beta chains from one sample, sequenced in a study of PD-1 blockade in classical Hodgkin lymphoma (dated by TCRdb to 2019 to 2021). Library preparation employed the immunoSEQ multiplex PCR assay. TCRdb limited this immuneACCESS table to in-frame rearrangements with V and J called. A share of clones is missing; checked studies link under half to unresolved V genes, and the rest is unexplained. A total of roughly 70,000 clones appear in this sample, roughly two thirds of them only once. The ten largest account for approximately 9.1% of the sample. In light of the paper, this sample's time point label describes: cycle 2 day 1 (C2D1) of nivolumab. All trial patients had relapsed after autologous stem cell transplantation, with cohorts A, B and C differing in prior brentuximab vedotin exposure. The sequenced sample was peripheral blood mononuclear cells (PBMCs), obtained before the second cycle of nivolumab. These receptors all come from a human donor with classical Hodgkin lymphoma.

The chain couples TRBV7-6 to TRBJ2-1; TRBD2 might be the D (5 bases). Trimming removed 9 bases at V and 10 bases at J, with 19 bases between. Germline V CDR1 and CDR2: SGHVS, FNYEAQ. The CDR3 is made up of 13 amino acids. The CDR3 DNA follows: TGTGCCAGTCTCGGACTGACCCATCGGGAGCAGTTCTTC. It specifies CASLGLTHREQFF. Drawing the rest from reference TRBV7-6 and TRBJ2-1, the complete variable domain is GAGVSQSPRYKVTKRGQDVALRCDPISGHVSLYWYRQALGQGPEFLTYFNYEAQQDKSGLPNDRFSAERPEGSISTLTIQRTEQRDSAMYRCASLGLTHREQFFGPGTRLTVL.

This sequence joins TRBV6-1 and TRBJ1-2, with D possibly TRBD1 on 5 matching bases. The CDR3 has 14 amino acids. V was cut by 10 bases and J by 2 bases, with 17 bases left in between. Germline assignment: CDR1 MNHNS and CDR2 SASEGT. The chain's CDR3 is CAIAPGPFNYGYTF. The CDR3 DNA reads as TGTGCCATAGCGCCGGGACCTTTCAACTATGGCTACACCTTC.

This clone came up a few times. The chain couples TRBV6-4 to TRBJ2-1, with 10 bases matching TRBD2. Germline V gene sequence: CDR1 MRHNA, CDR2 SNTAGT. V shed 0 bases and J 7 bases; nucleotides not matched to a gene: 6. There are 16 residues in the CDR3. In nucleotides, the CDR3 is TGTGCCAGCAGTGACTCTGCTAGCGGGGGCTCGAATGAGCAGTTCTTC. It codes for CASSDSASGGSNEQFF.

V usage is TRBV6-7 and J usage is TRBJ1-5, with D possibly being TRBD1 (6 bases). TRBV6-7 is labeled an ORF, and its function is uncertain. V lost 7 bases to trimming and J lost 6 bases, with 13 bases between them. CDR3 length equals 13 residues. CDR3 sequence reads: CASTHTGTQPQHF. CDR3 coding DNA: TGTGCCAGCACCCATACAGGGACTCAGCCCCAGCATTTT.

The chain links TRBV4-1 to TRBJ1-1, with a tentative D call TRBD1 (6 bases). The germline V gene encodes CDR1 MGHRA and CDR2 YSYEKL. The CDR3 is 14 residues long. Trimming shortened V by 3 bases and J by 1 base, and 9 bases separated the two germline ends. The CDR3 region has the DNA TGCGCCAGCAGCCACGGACAGCAGAACACTGAAGCTTTCTTT. Its protein product is CASSHGQQNTEAFF.

This clone showed up just a few times. The CDR3 DNA is TGCGCCAGCAGCTTGGAACCCAGCCCCTACAATGAGCAGTTCTTC. Its protein is CASSLEPSPYNEQFF. The chain couples TRBV5-1 to TRBJ2-1, with D unresolved. This CDR3 is 15 amino acids long. The germline CDR1 and CDR2 sequences are SGHRS and YFSETQ. V lost 0 bases to trimming and J lost 2 bases, with 9 bases between them.

CDR3 DNA: TGTGCCAGCAGCTTAGTTGGGCCCGGGCCGAGGGATGGCTACACCTTC. The encoded protein is CASSLVGPGPRDGYTF. The V call is TRBV7-9, the J call TRBJ1-2; D gene uncertain. V dropped 1 base and J dropped 6 bases, with 18 bases sitting between them. The CDR3 loop spans 16 amino acids. Germline CDR1 is SEHNR and CDR2 is FQNEAQ (reference sequence).